This TCR beta chain appears in the sequencing data of a study of blood T cells in healthy people across ages. General observations from the study: As age increased, TCR beta diversity per million T cells fell in a roughly linear fashion.

There were healthy Caucasian individuals from Russia, aged roughly 6 to 100, serving as donors. Total RNA extracted from each sample amounted to at least 6 micrograms. The use of a sample-barcoded 5' primer and a J-beta primer mix characterized a second PCR of roughly 6 to 12 cycles. TCRdb ran MiXCR on the 5' RACE reads and lists one entry per CDR3 protein. The sample holds hundreds of thousands of distinct CDR3 sequences, around half seen once. This clonotype occurred a few times. What it recognizes is unknown. The receptor was derived from a man at least 80 years old in good health. The sample was blood.

The CDR3 region is CASSQDLLPAGGYNEQFF. In nucleotides, the CDR3 is TGCGCCAGCAGCCAAGATCTCTTACCAGCGGGAGGCTACAATGAGCAGTTCTTC. V usage is TRBV4-3 and J usage is TRBJ2-1, with 9 bases aligning to TRBD2. J gave up 3 bases and V 0 bases, and 9 bases lay outside the gene matches. The CDR3 length is 18 residues. Germline assignment: CDR1 LGHNA and CDR2 YSLEER.